A selection of T cell receptor beta chains follows, all from one sample in a study of blood T cell repertoires in COVID-19. Data came from immunoSEQ multiplex PCR; TCRdb stores just in-frame clones and leaves some out. The table has about 100,000 clones, approximately 92% seen once. Sample: peripheral blood. These receptors were taken from a man aged 45-65 years with active COVID-19. CDR3s include the opening cysteine and the closing phenylalanine or tryptophan. Each record gives: clone size, D gene, J gene, V gene, CDR3 protein, CDR3 DNA. D genes are given only for firm matches. Clone size is given for some rows only: seen once, a few or many times, or a class if the clone is expanded.

NA,NA,TRBJ2-1,TRBV6-5,CASSSSQDRERRKFF,TGTGCCAGCAGTTCCTCCCAGGATCGGGAGCGTCGGAAGTTCTTC
NA,TRBD1,TRBJ1-3,TRBV5-1,CASRTGGDGRNTIYF,TGCGCCAGCAGGACAGGGGGGGACGGAAGAAACACCATATATTTT
NA,NA,TRBJ2-3,TRBV28,CASSLTGSRADTQYF,TGTGCCAGCAGTTTAACAGGGTCCCGCGCAGATACGCAGTATTTT
NA,TRBD1,TRBJ2-2,TRBV28,CASRYRGRGTGELFF,TGTGCCAGCAGATACAGGGGACGGGGCACCGGGGAGCTGTTTTTT
NA,TRBD2,TRBJ2-2,TRBV14,CASSRTSGNTGELFF,TGTGCCAGCAGCCGGACTAGCGGGAACACCGGGGAGCTGTTTTTT
NA,TRBD2,TRBJ2-7,TRBV29-1,CSVVRRLAPDEQYF,TGCAGCGTTGTTCGGAGACTAGCGCCTGACGAGCAGTACTTC
NA,NA,TRBJ1-2,TRBV2,CASSDTLLGAYTF,TGTGCCAGCAGTGACACCCTCCTAGGAGCCTACACCTTC
NA,TRBD1,TRBJ1-2,TRBV25-1,CASSERAGGGGYTF,TGTGCCAGCAGTGAAAGGGCAGGGGGCGGCGGCTACACCTTC
once,NA,TRBJ2-5,TRBV7-9,CASSFPGAGETQYF,TGTGCCAGCAGCTTCCCGGGAGCAGGGGAGACCCAGTACTTC
NA,NA,TRBJ2-7,TRBV6-5,CASSYSAGVGAYEQYF,TGTGCCAGCAGTTACTCAGCCGGGGTTGGCGCCTACGAGCAGTACTTC
NA,TRBD1,TRBJ2-1,TRBV19,CASSGQGAAYNEQFF,TGTGCCAGTAGTGGCCAGGGGGCTGCCTACAATGAGCAGTTCTTC
NA,TRBD1,TRBJ1-2,TRBV24-1,CATSDRGGNGYTF,TGTGCCACCAGTGATCGAGGGGGCAATGGCTACACCTTC
NA,NA,TRBJ1-6,TRBV30,CAWRPGLQNSPLHF,TGTGCCTGGAGGCCGGGACTGCAGAATTCACCCCTCCACTTT
NA,NA,TRBJ1-1,TRBV5-1,CASSPRGWDTEAFF,TGCGCCAGCAGCCCTAGGGGGTGGGACACTGAAGCTTTCTTT
NA,NA,TRBJ1-2,TRBV19,CASMGAGTPSLFYTF,TGTGCCAGTATGGGGGCCGGGACACCGTCCCTATTCTACACCTTC
NA,TRBD2,TRBJ2-3,TRBV5-1,CASSLTSGLTDTQYF,TGCGCCAGCAGCTTAACTAGCGGCTTGACAGATACGCAGTATTTT
NA,TRBD1,TRBJ2-1,TRBV9,CASSTDRVQFF,TGTGCCAGCAGCACCGACAGGGTCCAGTTCTTC
NA,TRBD1,TRBJ2-1,TRBV25-1,CASTRTGFHEQFF,TGTGCCAGCACCCGGACAGGGTTCCATGAGCAGTTCTTC
NA,NA,TRBJ2-2,TRBV11-2,CASSLDSGLRELFF,TGTGCCAGCAGCTTAGATAGCGGCCTCAGGGAGCTGTTTTTT
NA,NA,TRBJ2-1,TRBV3-1/TRBV3-2,CASSQDSSSGQSSYNEQFF,TGTGCCAGCAGCCAAGATTCCTCTAGCGGACAGAGCTCCTACAATGAGCAGTTCTTC
NA,TRBD1,TRBJ2-1,TRBV5-1,CASSFQAGTGGNEQFF,TGCGCCAGCAGCTTCCAGGCCGGGACAGGGGGTAATGAGCAGTTCTTC
NA,NA,TRBJ2-2,TRBV10-3,CAISGRTGNTGELFF,TGTGCCATCAGTGGGAGAACAGGAAACACCGGGGAGCTGTTTTTT
NA,TRBD2,TRBJ2-1,TRBV12-3/TRBV12-4,CASRAGGGNEQFF,TGTGCCAGCAGAGCGGGGGGAGGGAATGAGCAGTTCTTC
NA,NA,TRBJ2-3,TRBV6-5,CASRRGSTDTQYF,TGTGCCAGCAGAAGAGGGAGCACAGATACGCAGTATTTT
NA,TRBD1,TRBJ1-5,TRBV28,CASNAGTDYSNQPQHF,TGTGCCAGCAACGCCGGGACAGACTATAGCAATCAGCCCCAGCATTTT
NA,TRBD2,TRBJ2-1,TRBV5-1,CASSASGGGEREQFF,TGCGCCAGCAGCGCCTCGGGAGGGGGTGAGAGGGAGCAGTTCTTC
NA,TRBD2,TRBJ2-3,TRBV6-5,CASSRLAGGEDTQYF,TGTGCCAGCAGTCGACTAGCGGGAGGGGAAGATACGCAGTATTTT
NA,TRBD2,TRBJ2-1,TRBV7-2,CASSLPLAGGNEQFF,TGTGCCAGCAGCTTACCACTAGCGGGAGGTAATGAGCAGTTCTTC
NA,TRBD1,TRBJ2-1,TRBV24-1,CATSEADRGHEQFF,TGTGCCACCAGTGAGGCTGACAGGGGGCATGAGCAGTTCTTC
NA,NA,TRBJ1-5,TRBV28,CASSTASNSNQPQHF,TGTGCCAGCAGTACAGCCTCGAATAGCAATCAGCCCCAGCATTTT
NA,NA,TRBJ2-7,TRBV19,CASRTRQDSYEQYF,TGTGCCAGTAGGACCCGGCAGGACTCCTACGAGCAGTACTTC
NA,NA,TRBJ1-5,TRBV15,CATTPGKSEPQHF,TGTGCCACCACCCCGGGGAAGAGTGAGCCCCAGCATTTT
NA,NA,TRBJ1-6,TRBV6-1,CASSEYRVSPLHF,TGTGCCAGCAGTGAATACAGGGTATCACCCCTCCACTTT
NA,TRBD2,TRBJ2-5,TRBV19,CASSSGASGRAQKTQYF,TGTGCCAGTAGTAGTGGTGCTAGCGGGAGGGCCCAAAAGACCCAGTACTTC
few,TRBD1,TRBJ2-1,TRBV15,CATSFSRQGLFNEQFF,TGTGCCACCAGCTTTTCCCGACAGGGTCTTTTCAATGAGCAGTTCTTC
NA,TRBD2,TRBJ2-7,TRBV12-3/TRBV12-4,CASSPGGYEQYF,TGTGCCAGCAGTCCGGGGGGGTACGAGCAGTACTTC
NA,TRBD2,TRBJ2-7,TRBV28,CASGPSGRDGHEQYF,TGTGCCAGCGGTCCTAGCGGGAGGGACGGTCACGAGCAGTACTTC
NA,TRBD1,TRBJ1-2,TRBV19,CASSTTGTGGYGYTF,TGTGCCAGTAGTACAACCGGGACAGGGGGCTATGGCTACACCTTC
NA,TRBD2,TRBJ2-3,TRBV6-1,CASSEAVAGNTDTQYF,TGTGCCAGCAGTGAAGCGGTAGCGGGGAACACAGATACGCAGTATTTT
NA,TRBD2,TRBJ2-1,TRBV5-1,CASNGIAGNVDEQFF,TGCGCCAGCAATGGTATAGCGGGAAATGTGGATGAGCAGTTCTTC
few,TRBD2,TRBJ2-3,TRBV5-1,CASSRWTSGTDTQYF,TGCGCCAGCAGCCGGTGGACTAGCGGCACAGATACGCAGTATTTT
NA,NA,TRBJ1-5,TRBV3-1/TRBV3-2,CASSQHPGSNQPQHF,TGTGCCAGCAGCCAACATCCAGGGTCCAATCAGCCCCAGCATTTT
NA,NA,TRBJ2-2,TRBV3-1/TRBV3-2,CASSPPGNTGELFF,TGTGCCAGCAGCCCCCCGGGGAACACCGGGGAGCTGTTTTTT
NA,NA,TRBJ2-7,TRBV19,CASSPGVLPSYEQYF,TGTGCCAGTAGCCCAGGGGTTTTACCCTCCTACGAGCAGTACTTC
NA,TRBD1,TRBJ2-7,TRBV2,CASSVGQGTYEQYF,TGTGCCAGCAGTGTAGGACAGGGGACCTACGAGCAGTACTTC
NA,NA,TRBJ1-5,TRBV19,CASTNRGNQPQHF,TGTGCCAGTACAAACAGGGGCAATCAGCCCCAGCATTTT
NA,NA,TRBJ2-7,TRBV30,CAWSYRAEQYF,TGTGCCTGGAGCTACAGGGCCGAGCAGTACTTC
NA,TRBD1,TRBJ1-2,TRBV10-3,CAISEGRGLYGYTF,TGTGCCATCAGTGAGGGAAGGGGGCTATATGGCTACACCTTC
NA,NA,TRBJ2-1,TRBV7-9,CASSLIVISSYNEQFF,TGTGCCAGCAGCTTAATTGTGATTAGCTCCTACAATGAGCAGTTCTTC
NA,NA,TRBJ1-2,TRBV13,CASSFRGAFHGYTF,TGTGCCAGCAGCTTCCGGGGGGCTTTCCATGGCTACACCTTC
once,TRBD2,TRBJ2-1,TRBV11-2,CASSLYVGTSAYNEQFF,TGTGCCAGCAGCTTATACGTTGGGACTAGCGCCTACAATGAGCAGTTCTTC
NA,TRBD1,TRBJ2-7,TRBV27,CASSFRDTGATYEQYF,TGTGCCAGCAGTTTCCGCGACACAGGGGCAACTTACGAGCAGTACTTC
NA,NA,TRBJ2-1,TRBV6-1,CASSEPNRYNEQFF,TGTGCCAGCAGTGAACCCAACAGGTACAATGAGCAGTTCTTC